Listed here are 7 T cell receptor beta chains from one sample, sequenced in a study of vaccination effects on CD4 cells after COVID-19. Following 10 days of culture, CD4+ T cells were isolated. All participants had two doses of either the BNT162b2 or mRNA-1273 vaccine. Sequencing used immunoSEQ multiplex PCR; TCRdb keeps in-frame clones, though not all of them. The sample consists of about 71,000 clones, roughly 80% of them appearing once. The antigens for these receptors are not known. The sample was CD4+ T cells from PBMCs cultured without peptide, taken after COVID-19 vaccination. The receptors originated from a human donor who received a COVID-19 vaccine.

DNA for the CDR3: TGTGCCAGCAGCCTGTCGACCGCATCTGTTTCTGGAAACACCATATATTTT. Amino acid sequence: CASSLSTASVSGNTIYF. This chain uses TRBV28 with TRBJ1-3; no definite D call. Trimming removed 6 bases at V and 1 base at J, with 19 bases between. The CDR3 has 17 amino acids. Germline lookup yields CDR1 MDHEN and CDR2 SYDVKM.

The chain has TRBV6-5 and TRBJ2-2; 9 bases line up with TRBD2. Germline V lookup: CDR1 MNHEY, CDR2 SVGAGI. This CDR3 has 14 residues. J gave up 7 bases and V 7 bases, and 7 bases lay outside the gene matches. The chain's CDR3 is CASIVAGVFGELFF. CDR3 coding DNA: TGTGCCAGCATCGTAGCGGGGGTATTCGGGGAGCTGTTTTTT.

The chain employs TRBV2 and TRBJ2-2; no definite D call. Germline V gene data show CDR1 as SNHLY and CDR2 as FYNNEI. The CDR3 is made up of 12 amino acids. The V end was cut by 8 bases, the J end by 5 bases, with 9 bases between. DNA of the CDR3: TGTGCCAGCCGAAAATATACCGGGGAGCTGTTTTTT. It translates to CASRKYTGELFF. Looking up the rest from reference TRBV2 and TRBJ2-2 gives the full variable domain: EPEVTQTPSHQVTQMGQEVILRCVPISNHLYFYWYRQILGQKVEFLVSFYNNEISEKSEIFDDQFSVERPDGSNFTLKIRSTKLEDSAMYFCASRKYTGELFFGEGSRLTVL.

The gene calls are TRBV3-1 (or the pseudogene TRBV3-2) and TRBJ1-1; D call uncertain. This CDR3 contains 13 residues. Trimming stripped 1 base from V and 11 bases from J, with 14 bases between. CDR1 and CDR2 (germline): LGHDT, YNNKEL (reference sequence). CDR3: CASSQGREGRAFF. The DNA of the CDR3 is TGTGCCAGCAGCCAAGGTAGGGAAGGGAGGGCTTTCTTT.

The chain carries TRBV7-2 and TRBJ1-4, with no clear D. V dropped 5 bases and J dropped 8 bases, with 18 bases sitting between them. The CDR3 is made up of 15 amino acids. Germline V gene lookup returns CDR1 SGHTA and CDR2 FQGNSA. CDR3 nucleotides: TGTGCCAGCAGCCCCAGTCGGTCGGCTTCGGAAAAACTGTTTTTT. Protein: CASSPSRSASEKLFF.

This clone showed up just a few times. V usage is TRBV12-5 and J usage is TRBJ1-1, with D maybe TRBD1 (5 bases). From germline, CDR1 is LGHNT and CDR2 FRNRAP. V was shortened by 5 bases and J by 8 bases, with 18 bases between the two germline ends. This CDR3 has 14 residues. The CDR3 sequence: CASGSRVTSSEAFF. CDR3 sequence (DNA): TGTGCTAGTGGTAGCAGGGTTACATCCTCGGAAGCTTTCTTT.

V gene TRBV5-1 combines with J gene TRBJ1-6; D not resolved. V was clipped by 2 bases and J by 6 bases, with 12 bases between them. Looked up from germline, CDR1 is SGHRS and CDR2 is YFSETQ. This CDR3 region has 15 residues. In nucleotides, the CDR3 is TGCGCCAGCAGCTTCCGGCCAGGAGCTAATTCACCCCTCCACTTT. Translating it yields CASSFRPGANSPLHF.